One and the same sample provided the 30 T cell receptor beta chains below, sequenced in a study of long-term antiretroviral therapy in people with HIV. The libraries were made with immunoSEQ v3.0 at survey level. Measured with immunoSEQ multiplex PCR; TCRdb has only the in-frame clones, and not every one. Of about 39,000 clones listed, 75% to 90% were seen once; the top ten hold about 4%. The specimen comprised unsorted PBMCs, sampled just before starting antiretroviral therapy. The receptors originated from a woman younger than 35 with HIV.

V is TRBV6-6 and J is TRBJ2-3; no clear D gene. CDR1 MNHNY and CDR2 SVGAGI come from the germline V gene (reference sequence). The CDR3 loop spans 12 amino acids. Trimming pared 5 bases from V and 6 bases from J, leaving 9 bases between. CDR3 DNA: TGTGCCAGCAGTGTACTGGGGGATACGCAGTATTTT. As protein: CASSVLGDTQYF.

The chain couples TRBV7-9 to TRBJ2-5, with 7 bases matching TRBD2. From germline, CDR1 is SEHNR and CDR2 FQNEAQ (reference sequence). The CDR3 has 16 residues. J was trimmed by 5 bases and V by 4 bases; bases with no gene match: 13. CDR3 in DNA: TGTGCCAGCAGCTCCACGGGTTTGGGGAGGGAGGAGACCCAGTACTTC. This codes for CASSSTGLGREETQYF.

About this clone: Compared with germline, one end of the junction differs, possibly owing to a read error. This sequence joins TRBV7-7 and TRBJ2-2; the D is unclear. This CDR3 has 16 amino acids. CDR1 SSHAT and CDR2 FNYEAQ come from the germline V gene (reference sequence). In DNA form, the CDR3 reads TGTGCTAGCAGCTTAGTAGGGCAGGCGAACACCGGGGAGCTGTTTTTT. Protein: CASSLVGQANTGELFF.

V gene TRBV7-9 combines with J gene TRBJ1-4, with 10 bases identical to TRBD1. The germline V gene encodes CDR1 SEHNR and CDR2 FQNEAQ (reference sequence). Trimming removed 4 bases from V and 7 bases from J; junction bases left unmatched: 3. The CDR3 is 14 amino acids. CDR3 in DNA: TGTGCCAGCAGCTCTGACAGGGGGCTTGAAAAACTGTTTTTT. This encodes CASSSDRGLEKLFF.

The chain has TRBV7-8 and TRBJ2-1; 7 nucleotides align to TRBD1. CDR3 size: 17 residues. V lost 6 bases and J lost 7; bases outside the gene matches: 18. Germline CDR1 and CDR2: SGHVS and FQNEAQ. DNA for the CDR3: TGTGCCAGCAGGAAAGCGGAAACCGGGACAGCGGTTAATGAGCAGTTCTTC. It translates to CASRKAETGTAVNEQFF. Variable domain in full (rest from reference TRBV7-8 and TRBJ2-1): GAGVSQSPRYKVAKRGQDVALRCDPISGHVSLFWYQQALGQGPEFLTYFQNEAQLDKSGLPSDRFFAERPEGSVSTLKIQRTQQEDSAVYLCASRKAETGTAVNEQFFGPGTRLTVL.

This clone appeared once. V is TRBV7-6 and J is TRBJ1-4; D unclear. Germline CDR1 SGHVS, CDR2 FNYEAQ. The CDR3 contains 16 residues. Deletions cut 3 bases from V and 1 base from J, with 12 bases between. CDR3 sequence: CASSFTFKGTNEKLFF. CDR3 sequence (DNA): TGTGCCAGCAGCTTCACTTTTAAGGGAACTAATGAAAAACTGTTTTTT.

The CDR3 protein is CASSFGTSPYEQYF. The CDR3 DNA is TGTGCCAGCAGCTTCGGGACTAGTCCTTACGAGCAGTACTTC. This chain uses TRBV7-2 with TRBJ2-7, with 8 bases that match TRBD2. The junction had 5 bases not matched to a gene; V was cut back by 3 bases and J by 4 bases. The V gene's germline CDR1 is SGHTA and CDR2 FQGNSA. The CDR3 totals 14 residues.

The V call is TRBV10-1, the J call TRBJ1-1; D uncertain. V was clipped by 0 bases and J by 4 bases, with 12 bases between them. The CDR3 totals 15 residues. Germline-derived CDR1 and CDR2 are WNHNN and SYGVQD (reference sequence). For the CDR3, the DNA is TGCGCCAGCAGTGAGTCGGGCAGGCCGGGCACTGAAGCTTTCTTT. It yields the protein CASSESGRPGTEAFF.

This clone came up a few times. The chain combines TRBV15 with TRBJ2-1; TRBD2 is a possible D gene (6 bases). Germline V gene data show CDR1 as LNHNV and CDR2 as YYDKDF (reference sequence). V was trimmed by 1 base and J by 7 bases, leaving 11 bases between them. The CDR3 is made up of 14 amino acids. CDR3 region: CATSRVNGGNEQFF. The CDR3 DNA reads as TGTGCCACCAGCAGAGTAAATGGGGGGAATGAGCAGTTCTTC.

The chain employs TRBV13 and TRBJ1-2, with 7 bases matching TRBD1. The CDR3 contains 18 residues. Germline V gene data show CDR1 as PRHDT and CDR2 as FYEKMQ (reference sequence). The trim removed 0 bases at V and 6 bases at J, leaving 16 bases unmatched. The CDR3 sequence is CASSLGRALPGTAHGYTF. The CDR3 nucleotides are TGTGCCAGCAGCTTAGGCCGGGCACTACCAGGGACAGCCCATGGCTACACCTTC.

The genes are TRBV28 and TRBJ2-4; D might be TRBD2 (5 bases). CDR1 MDHEN and CDR2 SYDVKM come from the germline V gene. Trimming pared 1 base from V and 1 base from J, leaving 11 bases between. This CDR3 is 16 amino acids long. The CDR3 DNA reads as TGTGCCAGCAGTTTATTCAGCGGAGCGGCCAAAAACATTCAGTACTTC. Its translation: CASSLFSGAAKNIQYF.

This sequence joins TRBV9 and TRBJ2-3, with 11 bases matching TRBD2. The V gene's germline CDR1 is SGDLS and CDR2 YYNGEE. Unmatched junction bases numbered 10, after V lost 2 bases and J lost 5 bases. The CDR3 length is 17 residues. The CDR3 region is CASSVPTGLAGGDTQYF. DNA of the CDR3: TGTGCCAGCAGCGTCCCAACAGGTCTAGCGGGAGGAGATACGCAGTATTTT.

The chain employs TRBV4-1 and TRBJ1-5, with D unclear. V was cut by 5 bases and J by 6 bases, with 14 bases left in between. The CDR3 totals 14 residues. Germline V gene data show CDR1 as MGHRA and CDR2 as YSYEKL. CDR3 in DNA: TGCGCCAGCAGCATTGACGCACGGGGTCAGCCCCAGCATTTT. Its translation is CASSIDARGQPQHF.

This clone came up once. This chain links TRBV27 with TRBJ2-1; 7 nucleotides align to TRBD2. The CDR3 has 12 amino acids. V was pared by 2 bases and J by 15 bases, with 7 bases of the junction left unmatched. Germline V gene sequence: CDR1 MNHEY, CDR2 SMNVEV (reference sequence). CDR3 loop: CASSLLGRGLFF. CDR3 DNA: TGTGCCAGCAGTTTACTGGGGCGGGGGTTGTTCTTC.

The V call is TRBV7-2, the J call TRBJ2-7; possibly TRBD1 for D (5 bases). The V end lost 0 bases, the J end lost 3 bases, and 6 bases lay between the germline ends. This CDR3 has 13 amino acids. CDR1 is SGHTA and CDR2 is FQGNSA in the germline V gene. The CDR3 here is CASSLAGVYEQYF. The CDR3 coding sequence is TGTGCCAGCAGCTTAGCAGGGGTCTACGAGCAGTACTTC.

The V and J genes are TRBV19 and TRBJ2-2; D unresolved. The CDR3 length is 10 residues. The germline V gene encodes CDR1 LNHDA and CDR2 SQIVND (reference sequence). The V end lost 6 bases, the J end lost 6 bases, and 2 bases lay between the germline ends. The CDR3 spells CASRSGELFF. The CDR3 nucleotides read TGTGCCAGTAGGTCCGGGGAGCTGTTTTTT.

The V gene is TRBV11-2, the J gene TRBJ2-7, with no clear D. CDR3 length: 14 amino acids. Germline CDR1 reads SGHAT; CDR2 reads FQNNGV. The V end lost 1 base, the J end lost 0 bases, and 7 bases lay between the germline ends. The CDR3 sequence: CASSLVGFSYEQYF. In nucleotides, the CDR3 is TGTGCCAGCAGCTTAGTAGGGTTCTCCTACGAGCAGTACTTC.

The chain links TRBV11-2 to TRBJ1-1; D gene ambiguous. V was clipped by 5 bases and J by 5 bases, with 9 bases between them. Per the germline V gene, CDR1 is SGHAT and CDR2 is FQNNGV. The length of the CDR3 is 12 residues. For the CDR3, the DNA is TGTGCCAGCAGCCTGACGGGGACTGAAGCTTTCTTT. Translating gives CASSLTGTEAFF. The whole variable domain, filled in from reference TRBV11-2 and TRBJ1-1, reads EAGVAQSPRYKIIEKRQSVAFWCNPISGHATLYWYQQILGQGPKLLIQFQNNGVVDDSQLPKDRFSAERLKGVDSTLKIQPAKLEDSAVYLCASSLTGTEAFFGQGTRLTVV.

The J gene is TRBJ2-1, the V gene TRBV11-1; TRBD2 matches 13 bases. The CDR3 runs to 18 residues. In germline, CDR1 is SGHAT, CDR2 FQDESV (reference sequence). The V and J ends lost 3 bases and 6 bases, in that order; junction bases with no gene match: 11. CDR3 sequence (DNA): TGTGCCAGCAGCTTCAGACTAGCGGGAGGAGGGGTGCGCAATGAGCAGTTCTTC. As protein: CASSFRLAGGGVRNEQFF.

The chain uses TRBV25-1 and TRBJ2-3; TRBD2 might be the D (5 bases). Looked up from germline, CDR1 is MGHDK and CDR2 is SYGVNS. This CDR3 contains 16 residues. Trimming stripped 3 bases from V and 0 bases from J, with 13 bases between. The CDR3 sequence is CASSDTLLVSTDTQYF. The CDR3 coding sequence is TGTGCCAGCAGTGATACCCTACTAGTTAGCACAGATACGCAGTATTTT.

The CDR3: CASSFTPSGSNTGELFF. CDR3 nucleotides: TGTGCCAGCAGCTTCACCCCTAGCGGATCGAACACCGGGGAGCTGTTTTTT. The chain links TRBV11-3 to TRBJ2-2; 7 bases are shared with TRBD2. V lost 3 bases and J lost 0; bases outside the gene matches: 7. The CDR3 runs 17 residues. The germline CDR1 and CDR2 sequences are SGHNT and YENEEA.

This chain connects TRBV4-3 to TRBJ2-7; D call uncertain. Germline V gene data show CDR1 as LGHNA and CDR2 as YSLEER. Between the trimmed V and J ends, which lost 0 bases and 2 bases, there was a span of 11 bases. The CDR3 is made up of 15 amino acids. CDR3 region: CASSQELLSTYEQYF. The CDR3 DNA sequence: TGCGCCAGCAGCCAAGAACTGCTTTCAACCTACGAGCAGTACTTC.

The V gene is TRBV7-2, the J gene TRBJ2-1; D is perhaps TRBD1 (6 bases). The CDR3 sequence is 15 residues long. Looked up from germline, CDR1 is SGHTA and CDR2 is FQGNSA. Trimming stripped 5 bases from V and 7 bases from J, with 18 bases between. The CDR3 is CASSTRFTGINEQFF. The CDR3 coding sequence is TGTGCCAGCAGCACAAGATTTACAGGGATAAATGAGCAGTTCTTC.

This chain joins TRBV9 and TRBJ2-3; D not resolved. The CDR3 covers 13 residues. Germline CDR1 reads SGDLS; CDR2 reads YYNGEE. V was cut by 0 bases and J by 5 bases, with 7 bases left in between. The CDR3 reads CASSVDPGDTQYF. The CDR3, as DNA: TGTGCCAGCAGCGTAGACCCCGGAGATACGCAGTATTTT.

The genes are TRBV5-4 and TRBJ1-1; D remains unclear. The CDR3 sequence is 12 residues long. The V gene's germline CDR1 is SGHNT and CDR2 YYREEE (reference sequence). The ends were cut back, 2 bases at V and 0 bases at J, with 2 bases in the middle. CDR3 sequence reads: CASSLLNTEAFF. The CDR3 bases are TGTGCCAGCAGCTTACTGAACACTGAAGCTTTCTTT.

This clone was recorded once. The V gene is TRBV7-3, the J gene TRBJ2-1; tentative D call: TRBD2 (6 bases). Trimming took off 1 base at V and 7 bases at J, with 14 bases between the two ends. The CDR3 has 15 amino acids. CDR1 and CDR2 from the germline V gene are SGHTA and FQGTGA. The CDR3: CASSLNSGLGNEQFF. The DNA of the CDR3 is TGTGCCAGCAGCTTAAATAGCGGTCTGGGGAATGAGCAGTTCTTC.

V is TRBV7-6 and J is TRBJ2-2; either TRBD1 or TRBD2 may supply D (5 bases each). The CDR3 is 14 amino acids. The V end was cut by 5 bases, the J end by 2 bases, with 9 bases between. CDR1 and CDR2 (germline): SGHVS, FNYEAQ. In DNA form, the CDR3 reads TGTGCCAGCAGCCGGGACGGTAACACCGGGGAGCTGTTTTTT. Amino acids: CASSRDGNTGELFF.

The rearrangement links TRBV28 to TRBJ1-1; 8 positions match TRBD1. J lost 1 base, V lost 5 bases, and 12 bases had no gene match. CDR1 and CDR2 from the germline V gene are MDHEN and SYDVKM. The CDR3 has 17 amino acids. The CDR3 loop is CASSTWDRYSWNTEAFF. CDR3 sequence (DNA): TGTGCCAGCAGTACTTGGGACAGGTACTCTTGGAACACTGAAGCTTTCTTT.

V usage is TRBV4-3 and J usage is TRBJ2-3; D is perhaps TRBD1 (6 bases). V shed 0 bases and J shed 4 bases, with 8 bases lying between them. Germline values: CDR1 LGHNA, CDR2 YSLEER. The CDR3 is 14 residues long. As DNA, the CDR3 is TGCGCCAGCAGCCAAGATAGGGGGTCAGATACGCAGTATTTT. Protein product: CASSQDRGSDTQYF.

The chain recombines TRBV4-3 with TRBJ1-4; 7 bases map to TRBD1. The V gene's germline CDR1 is LGHNA and CDR2 YSLEER. The CDR3 sequence is 16 residues long. The ends lost 1 base at V and 8 bases at J; junction bases unmatched: 10. CDR3 nucleotide sequence: TGCGCCAGCAGCCAAGCGGGACAGACCTATAACGAAAAACTGTTTTTT. It yields the protein CASSQAGQTYNEKLFF.